This T cell receptor (beta chain) stems from a study of T cell repertoires in aging, cancer and after chemotherapy. Study-level points and caveats: Loss of evenness, beyond lost richness, contributed to age-related TCR diversity decline in cancer patients. Rebound thymic output was suggested by rising median generation probability during chemotherapy in each cancer cohort.

The CDR3 is made up of 15 amino acids. CDR1 is LNHDA and CDR2 is SQIVND in the germline V gene (reference sequence). V dropped 4 bases and J dropped 3; count of bases not matched to a gene: 7. On this clonotype itself: The antigen is undetermined.

TCR beta rearrangements were amplified from peripheral blood genomic DNA. Rearranged V-D-J TRB sequences were amplified with a mixed TRB-A/B primer pool. TCRdb re-analysed the multiplex PCR reads in MiXCR, keeping a single row per CDR3 protein. The sample has about 1,500 distinct CDR3 sequences, about 70% seen once. The genes are TRBV19 and TRBJ2-3, with 7 bases matching TRBD2. The source material was blood. This receptor was taken from a human donor with a blood cancer. The CDR3 loop is CASSTGGRRTDTQYF. In DNA form, the CDR3 reads TGTGCCAGTAGTACGGGGGGTCGGAGAACAGATACGCAGTATTTT. The whole variable domain, filled in from reference TRBV19 and TRBJ2-3, reads DGGITQSPKYLFRKEGQNVTLSCEQNLNHDAMYWYRQDPGQGLRLIYYSQIVNDFQKGDIAEGYSVSREKKESFPLTVTSAQKNPTAFYLCASSTGGRRTDTQYFGPGTRLTVL.